The 17 T cell receptor beta chains in this list originate from one sample, sequenced in a study of T cell repertoires in cytomegalovirus infection. The antigens for these receptors are not known. From the reads, TCRdb called clonotypes with MiXCR, one entry per CDR3 protein. The sample yields about 330,000 distinct CDR3 sequences, around a third seen once. The source material was cultured PBMCs, sampled from culture after CMV antigen stimulation. These receptors were collected from a human donor in good health (CMV status not recorded). Some clones in this sample may be carry-over from other donors' samples.

This rearrangement joins TRBV7-3 to TRBJ2-7; TRBD1 or TRBD2 may be the D gene (5 bases each). CDR1 and CDR2 (germline): SGHTA, FQGTGA. The length of the CDR3 is 15 residues. The V end lost 5 bases, the J end lost 2 bases, and 16 bases lay between the germline ends. The CDR3 nucleotides read TGTGCCAGCAGCCGCCCTGCGGGCAGGGCCTACGAGCAGTACTTC. This translates into CASSRPAGRAYEQYF.

The CDR3 coding sequence is TGTGCCAGCAGTCCGCTGCCAGCGACGGGGGCTTTCTTT. It is translated as CASSPLPATGAFF. The V gene is TRBV28, the J gene TRBJ1-1, with D unclear. V was pared by 5 bases and J by 11 bases, with 18 bases between. Germline CDR1 MDHEN, CDR2 SYDVKM. This CDR3 has 13 amino acids.

This chain connects TRBV20-1 to TRBJ2-7, with 9 bases that match TRBD2. The CDR3 loop spans 15 amino acids. Germline CDR1 is DFQATT and CDR2 is SNEGSKA (reference sequence). J was trimmed by 4 bases and V by 6 bases; bases with no gene match: 13. The CDR3 DNA is TGCAGTGCACCCCAAGTCAGGACTAGCGATTACGAGCAGTACTTC. This sequence encodes CSAPQVRTSDYEQYF.

The chain links TRBV6-5 to TRBJ2-7; maybe TRBD1 (5 bases). The CDR3 is 12 residues long. Germline-derived CDR1 and CDR2 are MNHEY and SVGAGI. Between the trimmed V and J ends, which lost 2 bases and 7 bases, there was a span of 9 bases. This CDR3 is CASSYIRGEQYF. The CDR3 coding sequence is TGTGCCAGCAGTTACATTAGGGGAGAGCAGTACTTC.

This clonotype was seen a handful of times. The V gene is TRBV20-1, the J gene TRBJ1-1; tentative D call: TRBD1 (5 bases). There are 14 residues in the CDR3. The germline gives CDR1 DFQATT, CDR2 SNEGSKA (reference sequence). The V end was cut by 2 bases, the J end by 1 base, with 11 bases between. DNA for the CDR3: TGCAGTGCTAGAAAGGGCACAGGGAACACTGAAGCTTTCTTT. It specifies CSARKGTGNTEAFF.

This clonotype was counted only a few times. The J gene is TRBJ1-1, the V gene TRBV15; D remains ambiguous. CDR3 length equals 14 residues. Germline CDR1 reads LNHNV; CDR2 reads YYDKDF (reference sequence). Trimming left V 4 bases short and J 0 bases short, with 9 bases between. The CDR3 sequence is CATSIGVMNTEAFF. The CDR3 nucleotides are TGTGCCACCAGCATTGGGGTCATGAACACTGAAGCTTTCTTT.

V is TRBV27 and J is TRBJ2-3; 8 bases line up with TRBD1. Germline-derived CDR1 and CDR2 are MNHEY and SMNVEV (reference sequence). Losses at the gene ends were 5 bases for V and 1 base for J; bases not matched to a gene: 14. The CDR3 contains 18 residues. CDR3 DNA sequence: TGTGCCAGCAGTCGGATCCCCCTACAGGGGGGCGGCACAGATACGCAGTATTTT. Translated: CASSRIPLQGGGTDTQYF.

This clonotype was seen more than once but under ten times. The J gene is TRBJ2-7, the V gene TRBV7-2; D unresolved. V was clipped by 6 bases and J by 2 bases, with 11 bases between them. Germline V gives CDR1 SGHTA, CDR2 FQGNSA. The CDR3 sequence is 13 residues long. DNA of the CDR3: TGTGCCAGCAGGAAAGACCAACCCTACGAGCAGTACTTC. The encoded protein is CASRKDQPYEQYF.

V is TRBV6-5 and J is TRBJ2-1, with 9 bases fitting TRBD2. The length of the CDR3 is 15 residues. Unmatched junction bases numbered 6, after V lost 2 bases and J lost 7 bases. Germline CDR1 is MNHEY and CDR2 is SVGAGI. CDR3 coding DNA: TGTGCCAGCAGTTACGGTAGCGGGAGTGAGAATGAGCAGTTCTTC. Protein: CASSYGSGSENEQFF.

The V call is TRBV12-3 or TRBV12-4, the J call TRBJ2-1; D not resolved. The CDR3 is 15 amino acids. Trimming took off 7 bases at V and 8 bases at J, with 21 bases between the two ends. In DNA form, the CDR3 reads TGTGCCAGCACCTCCGGCGACCTCCTGGGCGATGAGCAGTTCTTC. Translating it yields CASTSGDLLGDEQFF.

This clonotype has a handful of counts. The V gene is TRBV9, the J gene TRBJ2-3; unclear D gene. CDR3 length: 14 residues. V lost 0 bases to trimming and J lost 5 bases, with 10 bases between them. Per germline, CDR1 SGDLS and CDR2 YYNGEE. This CDR3 is CASSVEVSLDTQYF. For the CDR3, the DNA is TGTGCCAGCAGCGTAGAAGTCTCGTTAGATACGCAGTATTTT. The complete variable domain, with remaining parts taken from reference TRBV9 and TRBJ2-3, reads DSGVTQTPKHLITATGQRVTLRCSPRSGDLSVYWYQQSLDQGLQFLIQYYNGEERAKGNILERFSAQQFPDLHSELNLSSLELGDSALYFCASSVEVSLDTQYFGPGTRLTVL.

This rearrangement joins TRBV27 to TRBJ2-7; D gene unclear. The CDR3 contains 15 residues. V lost 5 bases and J 2 bases, leaving 16 bases between the germline ends. Germline V gives CDR1 MNHEY, CDR2 SMNVEV (reference sequence). The CDR3: CASSTLARRAYEQYF. CDR3 coding DNA: TGTGCCAGCAGTACCTTGGCCAGGAGAGCCTACGAGCAGTACTTC.

The gene calls are TRBV6-8 and TRBJ2-2; a possible D gene is TRBD1 (5 bases). CDR3 length: 13 amino acids. Trimming took off 5 bases at V and 6 bases at J, with 10 bases between the two ends. Germline CDR1 MNHGY, CDR2 SAAAGT. In DNA form, the CDR3 reads TGTGCCAGCAGTGCGACGACAGCCGGGGAGCTGTTTTTT. This encodes CASSATTAGELFF.

The chain employs TRBV29-1 and TRBJ2-2; D is unclear. V lost 4 bases, J lost 0 bases, and 9 bases lay in between. The CDR3 loop spans 14 amino acids. CDR1 SQVTM and CDR2 ANQGSEA come from the germline V gene. Written as DNA, the CDR3 is TGCAGCGTTGTTTCAGTACCGAACACCGGGGAGCTGTTTTTT. Its protein product is CSVVSVPNTGELFF.

This clonotype was detected ten times or more. The chain's CDR3 is CASSGGQAGSNQPQHF. CDR3 sequence (DNA): TGTGCCAGCAGTGGGGGACAGGCTGGGAGCAATCAGCCCCAGCATTTT. This chain joins TRBV6-2 or TRBV6-3 and TRBJ1-5; TRBD1 aligns across 8 bases. CDR3 length equals 16 residues. Germline CDR1 and CDR2: MNHEY and SVGEGT. V was clipped by 5 bases and J by 1 base; unmatched bases: 7.

This clonotype was seen more than once but under ten times. This clone may be a read error of a much larger clone one base away. The gene calls are TRBV7-9 and TRBJ2-3; D remains ambiguous. V was cut by 3 bases and J by 1 base, with 5 bases left in between. The CDR3 spans 13 residues. Germline V gene lookup returns CDR1 SEHNR and CDR2 FQNEAQ (reference sequence). The CDR3: CASSFEGTDTQYF. The CDR3 bases are TGTGCCAGCAGCTTTGAGGGCACAGATACGCAGTATTTT. Full variable domain (remainder filled in from reference TRBV7-9 and TRBJ2-3): DTGVSQNPRHKITKRGQNVTFRCDPISEHNRLYWYRQTLGQGPEFLTYFQNEAQLEKSRLLSDRFSAERPKGSFSTLEIQRTEQGDSAMYLCASSFEGTDTQYFGPGTRLTVL.

CDR3 bases: TGTGCCAGCAGTCCCATAGTCGCAACTAATGAAAAACTGTTTTTT. Protein product: CASSPIVATNEKLFF. The chain has TRBV28 and TRBJ1-4; D uncertain. The V gene lost 5 bases and the J gene lost 0 bases, with 10 bases spanning the gap. The CDR3 runs to 15 residues. Germline-derived CDR1 and CDR2 are MDHEN and SYDVKM.